The rows below give T cell receptor beta chains drawn from one sample of a study of OX40 agonist ivuxolimab in advanced cancers. The table came from immunoSEQ multiplex PCR; TCRdb's copy has only in-frame clones and leaves some out. The table has approximately 100,000 clones, around 90% seen once; the top ten hold 0.3% to 0.4%. The sample consisted of CD4+ or CD8+ T cells sorted from blood, taken in a trial of the OX40 agonist ivuxolimab. The receptors originated from an adult with an advanced solid tumor such as melanoma, head and neck, liver or kidney cancer. Both conserved end residues are part of each CDR3. Fields, in order: clone size, J gene, D gene, V gene, CDR3 DNA, CDR3 protein. D genes are given only for firm matches. The size of a clone is reported for some rows only, either as once, few or many, or as a class for expanded clones.

clone_size: -; j_call: TRBJ1-1; d_call: -; v_call: TRBV2; cdr3_nt: TGTGCCAGCAGTGAGAGACAGATGAACACTGAAGCTTTCTTT; cdr3_aa: CASSERQMNTEAFF
clone_size: once; j_call: TRBJ1-1; d_call: -; v_call: TRBV15; cdr3_nt: TGTGCCACCAGCATCGGGGGAGTGGGCACTGAAGCTTTCTTT; cdr3_aa: CATSIGGVGTEAFF
clone_size: -; j_call: TRBJ2-7; d_call: TRBD2; v_call: TRBV28; cdr3_nt: TGTGCCAGCAGACCTAAGGGGACTAGCGGAAACCTCTACGAGCAGTACTTC; cdr3_aa: CASRPKGTSGNLYEQYF
clone_size: -; j_call: TRBJ2-7; d_call: TRBD1; v_call: TRBV11-2; cdr3_nt: TGTGCCAGCAGCCCAGGACAGGGAAGCTCCTACGAGCAGTACTTC; cdr3_aa: CASSPGQGSSYEQYF
clone_size: -; j_call: TRBJ1-1; d_call: -; v_call: TRBV2; cdr3_nt: TGTGCCAGCAGGGTATTAAGGGCGGGGAACACTGAAGCTTTCTTT; cdr3_aa: CASRVLRAGNTEAFF
clone_size: -; j_call: TRBJ2-1; d_call: TRBD2; v_call: TRBV5-1; cdr3_nt: TGCGCCAGCAGCTTGGATCTAGCGGCGAGCTCCTACAATGAGCAGTTCTTC; cdr3_aa: CASSLDLAASSYNEQFF
clone_size: -; j_call: TRBJ1-5; d_call: TRBD1; v_call: TRBV11-2; cdr3_nt: TGTGCCAGCAGCTTAGAGGGACAGGTCCATCAGCCCCAGCATTTT; cdr3_aa: CASSLEGQVHQPQHF
clone_size: -; j_call: TRBJ2-3; d_call: -; v_call: TRBV7-8; cdr3_nt: TGTGCCAGCAGCCCCCTCCTTTCCCGCGGTACGCAGTATTTT; cdr3_aa: CASSPLLSRGTQYF
clone_size: -; j_call: TRBJ2-4; d_call: -; v_call: TRBV6-4; cdr3_nt: TGTGCCAGCAGTGACAATTCAGGCAGCCCGCGGGAAAACATTCAGTACTTC; cdr3_aa: CASSDNSGSPRENIQYF
clone_size: -; j_call: TRBJ2-1; d_call: -; v_call: TRBV27; cdr3_nt: TGTGCCAGCTTAGAGGCAGGATCCTACAATGAGCAGTTCTTC; cdr3_aa: CASLEAGSYNEQFF
clone_size: -; j_call: TRBJ2-1; d_call: TRBD2; v_call: TRBV15; cdr3_nt: TGTGCCACCAGCAGAGATCCCCGGGGGGATGAGCAGTTCTTC; cdr3_aa: CATSRDPRGDEQFF
clone_size: -; j_call: TRBJ2-5; d_call: TRBD1; v_call: TRBV29-1; cdr3_nt: TGCAGCGTCACCGGCACAGGGGGCCAAGAGACCCAGTACTTC; cdr3_aa: CSVTGTGGQETQYF
clone_size: -; j_call: TRBJ1-1; d_call: TRBD1; v_call: TRBV7-2; cdr3_nt: TGTGCCAGCAGCTTCAGGACAGGGAGGTCGCTGAACACTGAAGCTTTCTTT; cdr3_aa: CASSFRTGRSLNTEAFF
clone_size: -; j_call: TRBJ2-1; d_call: TRBD1; v_call: TRBV19; cdr3_nt: TGTGCCAGTAGTATCACAGGGGGAGCCTACAATGAGCAGTTCTTC; cdr3_aa: CASSITGGAYNEQFF
clone_size: -; j_call: TRBJ2-3; d_call: -; v_call: TRBV7-3; cdr3_nt: TGTGCCAGCAGCTTAACGGGGCCAGATACGCAGTATTTT; cdr3_aa: CASSLTGPDTQYF
clone_size: -; j_call: TRBJ2-7; d_call: TRBD1; v_call: TRBV11-3; cdr3_nt: TGTGCCAGCAGCTTGAGACAGGGTGGAGAGCAGTACTTC; cdr3_aa: CASSLRQGGEQYF
clone_size: -; j_call: TRBJ1-5; d_call: -; v_call: TRBV28; cdr3_nt: TGTGCCAGCAGTACATCGGGCGGTGATAGCAATCAGCCCCAGCATTTT; cdr3_aa: CASSTSGGDSNQPQHF
clone_size: -; j_call: TRBJ2-7; d_call: -; v_call: TRBV6-1; cdr3_nt: TGTGCCAGCATTAACAATTACTACGAGCAGTACTTC; cdr3_aa: CASINNYYEQYF
clone_size: -; j_call: TRBJ2-7; d_call: TRBD2; v_call: TRBV28; cdr3_nt: TGTGCCAGCAGCCAGACTAGCGGGGGCTCCTACGAGCAGTACTTC; cdr3_aa: CASSQTSGGSYEQYF
clone_size: -; j_call: TRBJ2-5; d_call: -; v_call: TRBV2; cdr3_nt: TGTGCCAGCAGTTTATTAGAGACCCAGTACTTC; cdr3_aa: CASSLLETQYF
clone_size: -; j_call: TRBJ2-5; d_call: -; v_call: TRBV2; cdr3_nt: TGTGCCAGCTCTGCGGGACGCGTCCAAGAGACCCAGTACTTC; cdr3_aa: CASSAGRVQETQYF
clone_size: -; j_call: TRBJ1-3; d_call: -; v_call: TRBV13; cdr3_nt: TGTGCCAGCAGCTTGGGGCCTAGCGGCGGCACCATATATTTT; cdr3_aa: CASSLGPSGGTIYF
clone_size: -; j_call: TRBJ2-2; d_call: -; v_call: TRBV2; cdr3_nt: TGTGCCAGCAGTGAAGAGTTGGTAGCCGGGGAGCTGTTTTTT; cdr3_aa: CASSEELVAGELFF
clone_size: -; j_call: TRBJ2-6; d_call: TRBD1; v_call: TRBV7-2; cdr3_nt: TGTGCCAGCAGCTTACAGGGGGCGTTGGGGGCCAACGTCCTGACTTTC; cdr3_aa: CASSLQGALGANVLTF
clone_size: -; j_call: TRBJ2-3; d_call: -; v_call: TRBV5-1; cdr3_nt: TGCGCCAGCAGCTTGGCCCCGGGGTTGGCGGATACGCAGTATTTT; cdr3_aa: CASSLAPGLADTQYF
clone_size: -; j_call: TRBJ2-5; d_call: -; v_call: TRBV5-5; cdr3_nt: TGTGCCAGCAGCTTGGTCCTACAAGAGACCCAGTACTTC; cdr3_aa: CASSLVLQETQYF
clone_size: few; j_call: TRBJ2-1; d_call: -; v_call: TRBV9; cdr3_nt: TGTGCCAGCAGCGTCGATAGCTCCTACAATGAGCAGTTCTTC; cdr3_aa: CASSVDSSYNEQFF
clone_size: -; j_call: TRBJ1-2; d_call: TRBD1; v_call: TRBV9; cdr3_nt: TGTGCCAGCAGCGTAGAAGGACAGGGGGACTATGGCTACACCTTC; cdr3_aa: CASSVEGQGDYGYTF
clone_size: -; j_call: TRBJ1-1; d_call: -; v_call: TRBV25-1; cdr3_nt: TGTGCCAGCAGGCCCGCCACAGGGCCCACTGAAGCTTTCTTT; cdr3_aa: CASRPATGPTEAFF
clone_size: -; j_call: TRBJ1-4; d_call: TRBD1; v_call: TRBV7-7; cdr3_nt: TGTGCCAGCAGCCCAAGACAGGGGACAGTCGAAAAACTGTTTTTT; cdr3_aa: CASSPRQGTVEKLFF
clone_size: -; j_call: TRBJ2-3; d_call: TRBD2; v_call: TRBV10-3; cdr3_nt: TGTGCCATCAGTGGGGGGGGTCGAGGAGATACGCAGTATTTT; cdr3_aa: CAISGGGRGDTQYF
clone_size: -; j_call: TRBJ2-7; d_call: TRBD1; v_call: TRBV7-9; cdr3_nt: TGTGCCAGCAGCTTGTTAGGACAGGGTGCTGGCGAGCAGTACTTC; cdr3_aa: CASSLLGQGAGEQYF
clone_size: -; j_call: TRBJ1-2; d_call: -; v_call: TRBV28; cdr3_nt: TGTGCCAGCAACCAAGGACAGCCTCCTGGCTACACCTTC; cdr3_aa: CASNQGQPPGYTF
clone_size: once; j_call: TRBJ2-1; d_call: -; v_call: TRBV7-2; cdr3_nt: TGTGCCAGCAGCCATCGTAACAATGAGCAGTTCTTC; cdr3_aa: CASSHRNNEQFF
clone_size: -; j_call: TRBJ2-3; d_call: -; v_call: TRBV10-3; cdr3_nt: TGTGCCACCCAATCCCCCCCCGCAGATACGCAGTATTTT; cdr3_aa: CATQSPPADTQYF
clone_size: -; j_call: TRBJ2-1; d_call: TRBD2; v_call: TRBV25-1; cdr3_nt: TGTGCCAGCAGTGACCTTCTAGCGGGGGCCTACAATGAGCAGTTCTTC; cdr3_aa: CASSDLLAGAYNEQFF
clone_size: once; j_call: TRBJ2-1; d_call: TRBD1; v_call: TRBV11-2; cdr3_nt: TGTGCCAGCAGCACTGGACAGGGGAATTACAATGAGCAGTTCTTC; cdr3_aa: CASSTGQGNYNEQFF
clone_size: -; j_call: TRBJ2-6; d_call: -; v_call: TRBV6-1; cdr3_nt: TGTGCCAGCAGGGGCGGCTCTGGGGCCAACGTCCTGACTTTC; cdr3_aa: CASRGGSGANVLTF
clone_size: -; j_call: TRBJ2-7; d_call: -; v_call: TRBV4-3; cdr3_nt: TGCGCCAGCAGCCAAGAAAGGGTTTTCCAAGCCTACGAGCAGTACTTC; cdr3_aa: CASSQERVFQAYEQYF
clone_size: -; j_call: TRBJ2-5; d_call: -; v_call: TRBV19; cdr3_nt: TGTGCCAGTAGTATACAGCTGGCAGGGATCCAAGAGACCCAGTACTTC; cdr3_aa: CASSIQLAGIQETQYF
clone_size: -; j_call: TRBJ1-2; d_call: -; v_call: TRBV18; cdr3_nt: TGTGCCAGCTCACCCGGACAAGCTAACTATGGCTACACCTTC; cdr3_aa: CASSPGQANYGYTF
clone_size: -; j_call: TRBJ2-1; d_call: -; v_call: TRBV4-1; cdr3_nt: TGCGCCAGCAGCAATTTCTTTCGGGCGGGGGCCCCCGATAAGCAGTTCTTC; cdr3_aa: CASSNFFRAGAPDKQFF
clone_size: once; j_call: TRBJ1-5; d_call: TRBD1; v_call: TRBV10-1; cdr3_nt: TGCGCCAGCAGGATTGACAGGGTAAATCAGCCCCAGCATTTT; cdr3_aa: CASRIDRVNQPQHF
clone_size: -; j_call: TRBJ2-3; d_call: -; v_call: TRBV7-3; cdr3_nt: TGTGCCAGCAGCTTATTGGGAACAGATACGCAGTATTTT; cdr3_aa: CASSLLGTDTQYF
clone_size: -; j_call: TRBJ2-4; d_call: TRBD1; v_call: TRBV27; cdr3_nt: TGTGCCTGCCGACAGGGGTGGACCAAAAACATTCAGTACTTC; cdr3_aa: CACRQGWTKNIQYF
clone_size: -; j_call: TRBJ2-7; d_call: TRBD1; v_call: TRBV27; cdr3_nt: TGTGCCAGCAGTTTAAGGACAGGGCTTGGCTACGAGCAGTACTTC; cdr3_aa: CASSLRTGLGYEQYF
clone_size: -; j_call: TRBJ2-3; d_call: TRBD2; v_call: TRBV11-1; cdr3_nt: TGTGCCAGCAGCTTTCTAGCGGGAGGTGCAGATACGCAGTATTTT; cdr3_aa: CASSFLAGGADTQYF
clone_size: -; j_call: TRBJ2-1; d_call: -; v_call: TRBV19; cdr3_nt: TGTGCCATCGTTCGGAGGACCCATGAGCAGTTCTTC; cdr3_aa: CAIVRRTHEQFF
clone_size: -; j_call: TRBJ2-1; d_call: TRBD1; v_call: TRBV10-3; cdr3_nt: TGTGCCATCAGTGCCGGGACAGGGATGAATGAGCAGTTCTTC; cdr3_aa: CAISAGTGMNEQFF
clone_size: once; j_call: TRBJ2-5; d_call: -; v_call: TRBV10-2; cdr3_nt: TGCGCCAGCAGCTTAATAGACAGGCACCAAGAGACCCAGTACTTC; cdr3_aa: CASSLIDRHQETQYF
clone_size: -; j_call: TRBJ2-2; d_call: -; v_call: TRBV4-2; cdr3_nt: TGTGCCAGCAGCCAGCGACTTGTCAGCGGGGAGCTGTTTTTT; cdr3_aa: CASSQRLVSGELFF
clone_size: -; j_call: TRBJ2-7; d_call: TRBD2; v_call: TRBV4-1; cdr3_nt: TGCGCCAGCAGCCAAGATCTAGTGCTCTTACTAGCGGGAGGACTGTACTTC; cdr3_aa: CASSQDLVLLLAGGLYF
clone_size: -; j_call: TRBJ2-5; d_call: -; v_call: TRBV7-9; cdr3_nt: TGTGCCAGCAGCCCCGGTGACACCGTGGCCGAGACCCAGTACTTC; cdr3_aa: CASSPGDTVAETQYF